This T cell receptor (beta chain) emerged from a study of blood T cell repertoires in COVID-19. On the study more broadly: T cells, B-cell-depleted T cells, or PBMCs supplied cDNA or gDNA.

The CDR3 is 11 amino acids. CDR1 and CDR2 (germline): DFQATT, SNEGSKA (reference sequence). V was clipped by 2 bases and J by 16 bases; unmatched bases: 8. As processed by the authors: Estimation of nucleated cell counts relied on the amplification of reference gene primers. Method: immunoSEQ multiplex PCR; TCRdb's copy keeps in-frame clones and lacks some. V and J calls and clone size are as listed in that table; D and trimming were resolved from the DNA. The sample carries 95,000 or so clones, around nine tenths recorded once. This clone was seen just once. The chain links TRBV20-1 to TRBJ2-1; 7 bases line up with TRBD2. This receptor was obtained from a woman in her seventies with acute or convalescent COVID-19. Sequenced sample: peripheral blood. CDR3: CSARSERENFF. The DNA for the CDR3 is TGCAGTGCTAGAAGCGAGCGGGAAAATTTCTTC.